A selection of T cell receptor beta chains follows, all from one sample in a study of response to subunit inactivated influenza vaccine. In TCRdb, the RT-PCR reads were re-called with MiXCR into one record per CDR3 protein. Of about 500,000 distinct CDR3 sequences in the sample, approximately 15% were seen once. The material was CD4+ T cells sorted from PBMCs, obtained around 25 months after vaccination. All receptors derive from a man aged 50-75 years who received an inactivated influenza vaccine. The CDR3 runs from the conserved cysteine through the conserved F or W.

v_gene	j_gene	CDR3aa
TRBV5-1	TRBJ2-5	CASSPSLAGGLETQYF
TRBV7-6	TRBJ1-3	CASSLSQGTIYF
TRBV20-1	TRBJ2-3	CSNPGGAADTQYF
TRBV28	TRBJ1-2	CASSFRRGLDGYTF
TRBV15	TRBJ2-7	CATSSDSEVSYEQYF
TRBV14	TRBJ2-1	CASSQDLERGPRHEQFF
TRBV11-2	TRBJ1-1	CASSFVLSGARGTEAFF
TRBV6-2/TRBV6-3	TRBJ2-1	CASSSQPESSYNEQFF
TRBV20-1	TRBJ2-3	CSTSGRASDTQYF
TRBV20-1	TRBJ2-2	CSPWGSSTGELFF
TRBV20-1	TRBJ2-3	CSATSRHTQYF
TRBV7-9	TRBJ2-5	CASSLARDTQTQYF
TRBV13	TRBJ2-7	CASSFGDGRYEQYF
TRBV20-1	TRBJ1-1	CSASWGAGNTEAFF
TRBV7-2	TRBJ2-3	CASSRRQASTDTQYF
TRBV29-1	TRBJ2-1	CSVVSGTSGYYNEQFF
TRBV5-1	TRBJ2-2	CASSLVSSGELFF
TRBV12-3/TRBV12-4	TRBJ2-7	CASSYRTGVIYEQYF
TRBV20-1	TRBJ2-7	CSAHLTADSLRNEQYF
TRBV30	TRBJ2-7	CAWKDFSTYEQYF
TRBV4-3	TRBJ1-3	CASSQGVGGSGNTIYF
TRBV10-1	TRBJ1-1	CASGGTGGMGAFF
TRBV5-1	TRBJ2-3	CASSLRGRASTDTQYF
TRBV4-3	TRBJ2-7	CASSQQYTSGDLYEQYF
TRBV12-3/TRBV12-4	TRBJ1-1	CASSLVQSEAFF
TRBV20-1	TRBJ1-5	CSANDRGRKPQHF
TRBV4-3	TRBJ2-5	CASSQVVIGETQYF
TRBV15	TRBJ2-1	CATSTEGRTEFF
TRBV7-9	TRBJ2-1	CASSLGRGGGSYNEQFF
TRBV7-3	TRBJ2-1	CASSLIGSGGRTYNEQFF
TRBV5-1	TRBJ2-2	CASSLGGRRGTGELFF
TRBV21-1	TRBJ2-3	CASSKAGATQYF
TRBV20-1	TRBJ1-5	CSASRTGYSNQPQHF
TRBV9	TRBJ2-5	CASSVGISAGVETQYF
TRBV25-1	TRBJ2-1	CASSELAGDGNEQFF
TRBV7-2	TRBJ2-3	CASRPGVDTQYF
TRBV7-9	TRBJ2-3	CASSLEGTGETDTQYF